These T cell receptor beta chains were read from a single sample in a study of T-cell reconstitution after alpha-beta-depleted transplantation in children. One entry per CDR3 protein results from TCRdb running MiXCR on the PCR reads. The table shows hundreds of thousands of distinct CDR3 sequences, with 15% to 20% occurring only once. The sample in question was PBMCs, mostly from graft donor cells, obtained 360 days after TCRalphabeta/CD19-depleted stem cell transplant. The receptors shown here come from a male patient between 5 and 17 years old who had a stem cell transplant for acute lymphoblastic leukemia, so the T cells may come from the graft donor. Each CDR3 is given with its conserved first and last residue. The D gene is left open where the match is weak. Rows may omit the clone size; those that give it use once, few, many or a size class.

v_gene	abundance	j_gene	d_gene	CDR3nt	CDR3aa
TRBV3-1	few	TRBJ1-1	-	TGTGCCAGCAGCCAAGACACAGGGACGGGACAAGCTGAAGCTTTCTTT	CASSQDTGTGQAEAFF
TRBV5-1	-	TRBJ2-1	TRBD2	TGCGCCAGCAGCTGGGGCTTACCAGCGGGAGCCGCATACAATGAGCAGTTCTTC	CASSWGLPAGAAYNEQFF
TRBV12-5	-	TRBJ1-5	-	TGTGCTAGTGGTTTGGCGGGACTGCTAAATCAGCCCCAGCATTTT	CASGLAGLLNQPQHF
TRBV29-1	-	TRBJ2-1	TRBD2	TGCAGCGTTGATTTTGGGACTAGCGAGTTATGGGAGCAGTTCTTC	CSVDFGTSELWEQFF
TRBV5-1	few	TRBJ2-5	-	TGCGCCAGCAGCTTTGGGGGCTATGAGACCCAGTACTTC	CASSFGGYETQYF
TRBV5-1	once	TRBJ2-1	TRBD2	TGCGCCAGCAGCTTGTGGGGACCGAGCGGGAACTCCTACAATGAGCAGTTCTTC	CASSLWGPSGNSYNEQFF
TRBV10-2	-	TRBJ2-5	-	TGCGCCAGCAGTGAAGTAAGGGGCCGCGAGACCCAGTACTTC	CASSEVRGRETQYF
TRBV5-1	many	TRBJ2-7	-	TGCGCCAGCAGCTCTTCAGGAGGGGAATACGAGCAGTACTTC	CASSSSGGEYEQYF
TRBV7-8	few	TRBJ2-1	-	TGTGCCAGCAGCTTACATCACGGGGTTATCTTC	CASSLHHGVIF
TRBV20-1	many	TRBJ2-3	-	TGCAGTGCCCGGCCCGGGGGAAACACAGATACGCAGTATTTT	CSARPGGNTDTQYF
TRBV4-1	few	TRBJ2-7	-	TGCGCCAGCAGCCTCCGGGAGTTACACGAGCAGTACTTC	CASSLRELHEQYF
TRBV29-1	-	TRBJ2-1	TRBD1	TGCAGCGTTGGCCGTGGGGACAGGGGGCATGAGCAGTTCTTC	CSVGRGDRGHEQFF
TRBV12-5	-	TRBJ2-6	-	TGTGCTAGTGGTTTGGTACTTTCCGGGGCCAACGTCCTGACTTTC	CASGLVLSGANVLTF
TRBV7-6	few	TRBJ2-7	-	TGTGCCAGCAGCTTCAACCCATCCTACGAGCAGTACTTC	CASSFNPSYEQYF
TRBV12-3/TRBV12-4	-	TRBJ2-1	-	TGTGCCAGCAACCCTGACCGTGCTGGCACCTACAATGAGCAGTTCTTC	CASNPDRAGTYNEQFF
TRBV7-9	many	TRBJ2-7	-	TGTGCCAGCAGCCCCCGGACGGAGACCTACGAGCAGTACTTC	CASSPRTETYEQYF
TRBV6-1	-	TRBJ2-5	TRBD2	TGTGCCAGCAAGAACGTGGCGGGAGGGGAGACCCAGTACTTC	CASKNVAGGETQYF
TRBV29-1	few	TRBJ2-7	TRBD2	TGCAGCGTTGAACAACTAGCGGGAGGGCACGAGCAGTACTTC	CSVEQLAGGHEQYF
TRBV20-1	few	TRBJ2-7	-	TGCAGTCCGATATTAGCACCGAGCTCCTACGAGCAGTACTTC	CSPILAPSSYEQYF
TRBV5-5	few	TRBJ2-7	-	TGTGCCAGCAGCTTGGCCCCGACAGCTCCATCCTACGAGCAGTACTTC	CASSLAPTAPSYEQYF
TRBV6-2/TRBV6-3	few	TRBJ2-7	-	TGTGCCAGCAGCCACCTAGCCGGGATTAAAGGGGAGCAGTACTTC	CASSHLAGIKGEQYF
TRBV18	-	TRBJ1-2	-	TGTGCCAGCTCCCTGGACAGATCGTCCGACTATGGCTACACCTTC	CASSLDRSSDYGYTF
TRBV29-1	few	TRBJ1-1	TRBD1	TGCAGCGTTTGGACAGGGGTAATTGGAACTGAAGCTTTCTTT	CSVWTGVIGTEAFF
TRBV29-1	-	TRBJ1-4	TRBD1	TGCAGCGCTTTGGGACAGGGAAGTGAAAAACTGTTTTTT	CSALGQGSEKLFF